The 2 T cell receptor beta chains below come from one sample, sequenced in a study of spatial heterogeneity in lung cancer. The sample's time point: sample taken at primary tumor resection. In TCRdb, the 5' RACE reads were re-called with MiXCR into one record per CDR3 protein. The data contain around 14,000 distinct CDR3 sequences, about 3.6% of them seen just once; the ten biggest clones take up roughly 10%. Sequencing used normal lung tissue next to the tumor, obtained at surgery. The receptors come from a male donor with early-stage non-small cell lung cancer.

This clonotype was seen ten or more times. With the library built for alpha chains, this beta chain is off target and its frequency is not meaningful. The chain uses TRBV5-5 and TRBJ1-2; 10 nucleotides line up with TRBD1. The CDR3 contains 12 residues. From germline, CDR1 is SGHKS and CDR2 YYEKEE (reference sequence). V lost 3 bases to trimming and J lost 8 bases; unmatched junction nucleotides: 1. The CDR3 nucleotides are TGTGCCAGCAGCTGGGACAGGGGCGGCTACACCTTC. Translation: CASSWDRGGYTF.

By proportion, this clonotype is medium-sized. This beta chain is a stray sequence in a library constructed for alpha chains; its clone size is not meaningful. The chain employs TRBV11-1 and TRBJ2-7; maybe TRBD2 (6 bases). This CDR3 comprises 13 residues. V shed 6 bases and J shed 0 bases, with 9 bases lying between them. The germline gives CDR1 SGHAT, CDR2 FQDESV (reference sequence). The CDR3 bases are TGTGCCAGCAGGGGACTGTTCTCCTACGAGCAGTACTTC. Translating it yields CASRGLFSYEQYF.